Listed below are T cell receptor beta chains from one sample, sequenced in a study of blood T cell repertoires in COVID-19. Clones were read by immunoSEQ multiplex PCR, and TCRdb kept only the in-frame ones, dropping some. The sample consists of about 170,000 clones, approximately 87% of them appearing once. What was sequenced was PBMCs or T cells enriched from blood (not recorded which). These receptors all stem from a woman in her 50s who had recovered from COVID-19. Each CDR3 is given with its conserved first and last residue. Fields, in order: V gene, clone size, D gene, J gene, CDR3 protein, CDR3 DNA. The D gene is left open where the match is weak. Clone sizes are given selectively: once, few, many, or a class where the clone is expanded.

V gene: TRBV30; clone size: NA; D gene: NA; J gene: TRBJ2-3; CDR3 protein: CAWSVGLRDTQYF; CDR3 DNA: TGTGCCTGGAGTGTCGGGTTGCGAGATACGCAGTATTTT
V gene: TRBV28; clone size: NA; D gene: TRBD1; J gene: TRBJ1-6; CDR3 protein: CASISGGSRSYNSPLHF; CDR3 DNA: TGTGCCAGCATTTCAGGGGGCTCGCGGTCCTATAATTCACCCCTCCACTTT
V gene: TRBV6-5; clone size: NA; D gene: TRBD1; J gene: TRBJ1-2; CDR3 protein: CASSYQLRGQGAGYTF; CDR3 DNA: TGTGCCAGCAGTTACCAACTTAGGGGACAGGGGGCTGGCTACACCTTC
V gene: TRBV2; clone size: NA; D gene: NA; J gene: TRBJ1-1; CDR3 protein: CASKRNWGGTEAFF; CDR3 DNA: TGTGCCAGCAAGAGGAATTGGGGGGGCACTGAAGCTTTCTTT
V gene: TRBV19; clone size: NA; D gene: NA; J gene: TRBJ1-2; CDR3 protein: CASSIGLTGLYGYTF; CDR3 DNA: TGTGCCAGTAGTATCGGGTTGACAGGACTCTATGGCTACACCTTC
V gene: TRBV5-1; clone size: NA; D gene: TRBD2; J gene: TRBJ2-3; CDR3 protein: CASHGISGKVDTQYF; CDR3 DNA: TGCGCCAGCCACGGGATTAGCGGGAAGGTAGATACGCAGTATTTT
V gene: TRBV6-5; clone size: NA; D gene: NA; J gene: TRBJ1-2; CDR3 protein: CASSPTPWWGGYTF; CDR3 DNA: TGTGCCAGCAGTCCAACACCGTGGTGGGGCGGCTACACCTTC
V gene: TRBV30; clone size: NA; D gene: TRBD2; J gene: TRBJ2-6; CDR3 protein: CAWSVIGGIPTTGANVLTF; CDR3 DNA: TGTGCCTGGAGTGTAATCGGGGGGATTCCGACTACTGGGGCCAACGTCCTGACTTTC
V gene: TRBV6-5; clone size: NA; D gene: NA; J gene: TRBJ2-5; CDR3 protein: CASSPGAGSRETQYF; CDR3 DNA: TGTGCCAGCAGTCCCGGGGCGGGAAGTAGAGAGACCCAGTACTTC
V gene: TRBV9; clone size: NA; D gene: TRBD2; J gene: TRBJ2-1; CDR3 protein: CASSLGAGGDSYNEQFF; CDR3 DNA: TGTGCCAGCAGCCTCGGGGCGGGGGGCGACTCCTACAATGAGCAGTTCTTC
V gene: TRBV11-2; clone size: NA; D gene: TRBD2; J gene: TRBJ2-5; CDR3 protein: CASSLGRTSGSQETQYF; CDR3 DNA: TGTGCCAGCAGCTTAGGGCGGACTAGCGGGAGTCAAGAGACCCAGTACTTC
V gene: TRBV9; clone size: NA; D gene: TRBD2; J gene: TRBJ2-2; CDR3 protein: CASSVAPRGGRNTGELFF; CDR3 DNA: TGTGCCAGCAGCGTAGCTCCAAGGGGCGGGAGGAACACCGGGGAGCTGTTTTTT
V gene: TRBV5-4; clone size: few; D gene: NA; J gene: TRBJ1-2; CDR3 protein: CASSVRDYGYTF; CDR3 DNA: TGTGCCAGCAGCGTGAGGGACTATGGCTACACCTTC
V gene: TRBV12-5; clone size: once; D gene: NA; J gene: TRBJ2-3; CDR3 protein: CATSQAGARGDTQYF; CDR3 DNA: TGTGCTACCTCCCAAGCCGGCGCCCGCGGAGATACGCAGTATTTT
V gene: TRBV11-2; clone size: NA; D gene: TRBD1; J gene: TRBJ1-1; CDR3 protein: CASSVTGTGTNTEAFF; CDR3 DNA: TGTGCCAGCAGCGTCACCGGGACAGGGACGAACACTGAAGCTTTCTTT
V gene: TRBV5-1; clone size: once; D gene: TRBD2; J gene: TRBJ2-2; CDR3 protein: CASSSSLGLAGGPGELFF; CDR3 DNA: TGCGCCAGCAGCTCTTCCTTGGGACTAGCGGGAGGTCCCGGGGAGCTGTTTTTT
V gene: TRBV29-1; clone size: NA; D gene: TRBD1; J gene: TRBJ1-1; CDR3 protein: CSVSGGTGGNTEAFF; CDR3 DNA: TGCAGCGTTAGCGGTGGGACAGGGGGGAACACTGAAGCTTTCTTT
V gene: TRBV6-5; clone size: NA; D gene: TRBD1; J gene: TRBJ2-2; CDR3 protein: CASSPGQGRTGELFF; CDR3 DNA: TGTGCCAGCAGCCCCGGACAGGGACGGACCGGGGAGCTGTTTTTT
V gene: TRBV2; clone size: once; D gene: NA; J gene: TRBJ1-2; CDR3 protein: CAQAEGGSGYTF; CDR3 DNA: TGTGCCCAAGCCGAAGGGGGTTCGGGCTACACCTTC
V gene: TRBV18; clone size: NA; D gene: NA; J gene: TRBJ2-1; CDR3 protein: CASSPPSSAFQFF; CDR3 DNA: TGTGCCAGCTCACCACCGAGTAGCGCCTTTCAGTTCTTC
V gene: TRBV5-4; clone size: NA; D gene: NA; J gene: TRBJ1-2; CDR3 protein: CASSLAGNYGYTF; CDR3 DNA: TGTGCCAGCAGCTTGGCAGGGAACTATGGCTACACCTTC
V gene: TRBV28; clone size: NA; D gene: TRBD1; J gene: TRBJ1-4; CDR3 protein: CASSLPDNSGTGGEKLFF; CDR3 DNA: TGTGCCAGCAGTTTGCCAGACAACTCCGGGACAGGGGGTGAAAAACTGTTTTTT
V gene: TRBV10-3; clone size: NA; D gene: NA; J gene: TRBJ1-2; CDR3 protein: CAISENQGRGYTF; CDR3 DNA: TGTGCCATCAGTGAAAATCAGGGCAGAGGCTACACCTTC
V gene: TRBV4-3; clone size: NA; D gene: NA; J gene: TRBJ2-3; CDR3 protein: CASSAWGADTQYF; CDR3 DNA: TGCGCCAGCAGCGCTTGGGGGGCAGATACGCAGTATTTT
V gene: TRBV29-1; clone size: few; D gene: NA; J gene: TRBJ1-1; CDR3 protein: CSVARVGTEAFF; CDR3 DNA: TGCAGCGTCGCGAGGGTGGGCACTGAAGCTTTCTTT
V gene: TRBV4-1; clone size: NA; D gene: TRBD1; J gene: TRBJ1-2; CDR3 protein: CASSPQGGTGNYGYTF; CDR3 DNA: TGCGCCAGCAGCCCCCAGGGGGGGACAGGGAACTATGGCTACACCTTC
V gene: TRBV27; clone size: NA; D gene: NA; J gene: TRBJ1-5; CDR3 protein: CASTQGSNQPQHF; CDR3 DNA: TGTGCCAGCACCCAGGGGAGCAATCAGCCCCAGCATTTT
V gene: TRBV9; clone size: NA; D gene: TRBD1; J gene: TRBJ1-4; CDR3 protein: CASSAGVRTGYEKLFF; CDR3 DNA: TGTGCCAGCAGCGCGGGTGTGAGGACAGGGTATGAAAAACTGTTTTTT
V gene: TRBV29-1; clone size: NA; D gene: TRBD1; J gene: TRBJ2-5; CDR3 protein: CSVGTGGSMETQYF; CDR3 DNA: TGCAGCGTGGGTACAGGGGGAAGCATGGAGACCCAGTACTTC
V gene: TRBV5-4; clone size: NA; D gene: TRBD2; J gene: TRBJ2-3; CDR3 protein: CASSWGGTDTQYF; CDR3 DNA: TGTGCCAGCAGCTGGGGGGGAACAGATACGCAGTATTTT
V gene: TRBV7-6; clone size: NA; D gene: NA; J gene: TRBJ2-3; CDR3 protein: CASSSTSGVGTDTQYF; CDR3 DNA: TGTGCCAGCAGCTCGACATCAGGGGTGGGGACAGATACGCAGTATTTT
V gene: TRBV9; clone size: NA; D gene: TRBD1; J gene: TRBJ2-5; CDR3 protein: CASSVAHGTGGWETQYF; CDR3 DNA: TGTGCCAGCAGCGTAGCACATGGGACAGGGGGTTGGGAGACCCAGTACTTC
V gene: TRBV7-2; clone size: NA; D gene: NA; J gene: TRBJ1-2; CDR3 protein: CASSLVQDYGYTF; CDR3 DNA: TGTGCCAGCAGCTTAGTACAGGACTATGGCTACACCTTC
V gene: TRBV15; clone size: NA; D gene: NA; J gene: TRBJ1-2; CDR3 protein: CATSNPGYGYTF; CDR3 DNA: TGTGCCACCAGCAACCCAGGCTATGGCTACACCTTC
V gene: TRBV12-3/TRBV12-4; clone size: once; D gene: TRBD1; J gene: TRBJ1-5; CDR3 protein: CASSGTGDQPQHF; CDR3 DNA: TGTGCCAGCAGCGGGACAGGGGATCAGCCCCAGCATTTT
V gene: TRBV7-9; clone size: few; D gene: NA; J gene: TRBJ2-5; CDR3 protein: CASSPPFIAPPFQETQYF; CDR3 DNA: TGTGCCAGCAGCCCGCCTTTCATAGCACCCCCATTCCAAGAGACCCAGTACTTC
V gene: TRBV7-2; clone size: NA; D gene: TRBD1; J gene: TRBJ1-3; CDR3 protein: CASSLATQGARGNTIYF; CDR3 DNA: TGTGCCAGCAGCTTAGCCACCCAGGGGGCAAGGGGAAACACCATATATTTT
V gene: TRBV6-5; clone size: NA; D gene: NA; J gene: TRBJ1-4; CDR3 protein: CATKPEGATNEKLFF; CDR3 DNA: TGTGCCACAAAACCTGAGGGGGCAACTAATGAAAAACTGTTTTTT
V gene: TRBV25-1; clone size: once; D gene: TRBD2; J gene: TRBJ2-3; CDR3 protein: CASSASRGGGGADTQYF; CDR3 DNA: TGTGCCAGCAGTGCTTCTCGGGGCGGCGGGGGGGCAGATACGCAGTATTTT
V gene: TRBV30; clone size: NA; D gene: NA; J gene: TRBJ1-2; CDR3 protein: CAWSVPASGRGYTF; CDR3 DNA: TGTGCCTGGAGTGTACCGGCTTCGGGTAGAGGCTACACCTTC
V gene: TRBV5-1; clone size: NA; D gene: TRBD1; J gene: TRBJ1-1; CDR3 protein: CASSPGTGLTEAFF; CDR3 DNA: TGCGCCAGCAGCCCTGGGACAGGCCTCACTGAAGCTTTCTTT
V gene: TRBV28; clone size: NA; D gene: TRBD1; J gene: TRBJ1-6; CDR3 protein: CASSFLDRENSPLHF; CDR3 DNA: TGTGCCAGCAGTTTTTTGGACAGGGAGAATTCACCCCTCCACTTT
V gene: TRBV30; clone size: NA; D gene: NA; J gene: TRBJ1-3; CDR3 protein: CAWRRTVAGNTIYF; CDR3 DNA: TGTGCCTGGAGACGTACAGTGGCTGGAAACACCATATATTTT
V gene: TRBV27; clone size: NA; D gene: TRBD1; J gene: TRBJ1-1; CDR3 protein: CASSLQGATEAFF; CDR3 DNA: TGTGCCAGCAGTTTACAGGGGGCCACTGAAGCTTTCTTT
V gene: TRBV4-2; clone size: NA; D gene: NA; J gene: TRBJ1-5; CDR3 protein: CASSQGGRQPQHF; CDR3 DNA: TGTGCCAGCAGCCAAGGGGGCCGACAGCCCCAGCATTTT
V gene: TRBV7-9; clone size: NA; D gene: NA; J gene: TRBJ2-1; CDR3 protein: CASSPGLLGQFF; CDR3 DNA: TGTGCCAGCAGCCCCGGACTTTTAGGGCAGTTCTTC
V gene: TRBV7-9; clone size: NA; D gene: NA; J gene: TRBJ2-1; CDR3 protein: CASSFGPEDNEQFF; CDR3 DNA: TGTGCCAGCAGCTTCGGGCCGGAGGACAATGAGCAGTTCTTC
V gene: TRBV6-2/TRBV6-3; clone size: NA; D gene: NA; J gene: TRBJ2-3; CDR3 protein: CASSYVVSRRSPHTDTQYF; CDR3 DNA: TGTGCCAGCAGTTACGTCGTGTCGCGTCGGTCACCGCACACAGATACGCAGTATTTT
V gene: TRBV20-1; clone size: NA; D gene: NA; J gene: TRBJ2-4; CDR3 protein: CSASQVRAGTNIQYF; CDR3 DNA: TGCAGTGCTAGTCAGGTGCGGGCTGGAACGAACATTCAGTACTTC
V gene: TRBV9; clone size: NA; D gene: NA; J gene: TRBJ2-3; CDR3 protein: CASSVMGGTDTQYF; CDR3 DNA: TGTGCCAGCAGCGTAATGGGAGGCACAGATACGCAGTATTTT
V gene: TRBV4-1; clone size: NA; D gene: NA; J gene: TRBJ1-5; CDR3 protein: CASSPRQGNQPQHF; CDR3 DNA: TGCGCCAGCAGCCCCCGACAGGGCAATCAGCCCCAGCATTTT
V gene: TRBV11-2; clone size: NA; D gene: TRBD1; J gene: TRBJ1-6; CDR3 protein: CASAQGQGSWNSPLHF; CDR3 DNA: TGTGCCAGCGCGCAGGGACAGGGCTCCTGGAATTCACCCCTCCACTTT
V gene: TRBV19; clone size: few; D gene: NA; J gene: TRBJ2-6; CDR3 protein: CASSFPGANVLTF; CDR3 DNA: TGTGCCAGTAGCTTCCCTGGGGCCAACGTCCTGACTTTC